This T cell receptor beta chain was captured by sequencing in a study of blood T cell repertoires in COVID-19. Across the whole study: Donors in the United States, Italy and Spain gave samples during acute or convalescent COVID-19. Sources were T cells, B-cell-depleted T cells, or PBMCs; the material itself was cDNA or gDNA.

As handled by the study authors: Amplification from reference gene primers served as the basis for estimated nucleated cell counts. TCRdb's copy holds only in-frame clones and misses some; the assay was immunoSEQ multiplex PCR. Clone size and the V and J calls come from that table; the DNA yielded D and trimming. The sample contains some 160,000 clones, roughly four fifths of which appear only once. V lost 2 bases and J lost 1, with 12 bases in between. This CDR3 comprises 16 residues. Germline V gene data show CDR1 as MNHNY and CDR2 as SVGAGI (reference sequence). The chain carries TRBV6-6 and TRBJ1-5; D gene ambiguous. Sequenced sample: peripheral blood. The TCR comes from a man between 65 and 85 years old with active or convalescent COVID-19. The CDR3 loop reads CASSYGRPGSNQPQHF. Here the CDR3 DNA reads TGTGCCAGCAGTTACGGACGTCCGGGGAGCAATCAGCCCCAGCATTTT.